This is a list of T cell receptor beta chains from one sample in a study of blood T cell repertoires in COVID-19. Sequencing was performed with immunoSEQ multiplex PCR; in TCRdb, only in-frame clones are kept and a portion is missing. Here the sample spans over 30,000 clones, roughly 91% being singletons. Sequenced material: peripheral blood. The receptors come from a man older than 75 with acute or convalescent COVID-19. The conserved cysteine and the conserved F or W are not part of the CDR3 here. Some rows have no size entry. The others give once, few or many, or a class for an expanded clone.

clone_size cdr3_length j_call v_call cdr3_aa
. 14 TRBJ1-2 TRBV6-1 ASSGSGWGQNYGYT
. 13 TRBJ1-5 TRBV4-1 ASSQGDNSNQPQH
. 11 TRBJ1-5 TRBV27 ASTAFYNQPQH
once 13 TRBJ2-7 TRBV9 ASSVATGWVYEQY
. 11 TRBJ1-1 TRBV7-8 ASSPSWADEAF
. 18 TRBJ2-3 TRBV5-8 ASSLGLGRGGSSLADTQY
. 12 TRBJ2-5 TRBV2 ASSQGGDQETQY
. 13 TRBJ2-3 TRBV11-3 ASSLEGGPTDTQY
. 12 TRBJ2-3 TRBV24-1 ATSDRTGSDTQY
. 12 TRBJ1-6 TRBV9 ASSPSLNRSPLH
. 13 TRBJ2-7 TRBV5-6 ASSPGGQESYEQY
. 13 TRBJ1-5 TRBV6-5 ASRLTSGDNQPQH
. 13 TRBJ2-1 TRBV11-2 ASSLLGGGHNEQF
once 17 TRBJ2-1 TRBV19 ASSNTHKPGLAGVGEQF
once 12 TRBJ2-7 TRBV7-9 ASSLLQNPYEQY
. 12 TRBJ1-6 TRBV6-6 ASNLGGGGSPLH
. 11 TRBJ2-5 TRBV10-3 AIRTSGGETQY
. 13 TRBJ1-4 TRBV5-1 ASSFTGTGDEKLF
. 13 TRBJ1-5 TRBV28 ASSAETGTDQPQH
. 11 TRBJ1-5 TRBV3-1/TRBV3-2 ASSQDREQPQH
once 17 TRBJ2-2 TRBV5-1 ASSLFVLGTGDYTGELF
few 11 TRBJ1-1 TRBV5-1 ASSWQGNTEAF
few 15 TRBJ1-4 TRBV18 ASSRNGPGLGGEKLF
. 13 TRBJ1-5 TRBV30 AWSGGTLSNQPQH
. 13 TRBJ1-6 TRBV5-1 ASSLTGGANSPLH
. 11 TRBJ1-2 TRBV28 ASSQLAPYGYT
. 13 TRBJ2-3 TRBV11-3 ASNRRTVGTDTQY
. 13 TRBJ2-7 TRBV6-5 ASSSRDRGLFEQY
. 11 TRBJ2-1 TRBV21-1 ASRPGSYNEQF
. 10 TRBJ1-2 TRBV3-1/TRBV3-2 ASSQTTSPLI
few 11 TRBJ1-6 TRBV5-8 ASSLSQFSPLH
. 11 TRBJ2-5 TRBV30 AWSTQGSYAQY
. 13 TRBJ2-2 TRBV7-2 ASSPDYLRTGELF
. 10 TRBJ2-3 TRBV11-2 ASRGAADTQY
. 12 TRBJ1-1 TRBV7-2 ASSLGQSPTEAF
. 11 TRBJ2-5 TRBV2 ASRQGARETQY